This entry is about one TCR beta chain. The antigen remains unidentified. The record originates from a study of T cell responses to AZD1222 COVID-19 vaccine. Study findings and constraints: Baseline seropositivity characterized only a handful of AZD1222 recipients. In all cases, repertoires were sampled only after the peak T cell response. Once two AZD1222 doses were given, Spike-specific TCR breadth and depth went up.

Clones were sequenced by immunoSEQ multiplex PCR, and TCRdb holds only the in-frame ones, with some missing. The data show about 100,000 clones, with about 89% seen just once and around 5.9% held by the top ten. Pooling covered second doses at about 4 or about 12 weeks. In germline, CDR1 is SQVTM, CDR2 ANQGSEA. The CDR3 contains 13 residues. The V end was cut by 3 bases, the J end by 6 bases, with 15 bases between. The material sequenced was peripheral blood, taken 28 days after the second AZD1222 dose. The V and J genes are TRBV29-1 and TRBJ2-7; D might be TRBD2 (5 bases). The source is an adult who received the AZD1222 COVID-19 vaccine. The chain's CDR3 is CSVDIVTRGEQYF. DNA of the CDR3: TGCAGCGTTGATATAGTAACTAGAGGCGAGCAGTACTTC.